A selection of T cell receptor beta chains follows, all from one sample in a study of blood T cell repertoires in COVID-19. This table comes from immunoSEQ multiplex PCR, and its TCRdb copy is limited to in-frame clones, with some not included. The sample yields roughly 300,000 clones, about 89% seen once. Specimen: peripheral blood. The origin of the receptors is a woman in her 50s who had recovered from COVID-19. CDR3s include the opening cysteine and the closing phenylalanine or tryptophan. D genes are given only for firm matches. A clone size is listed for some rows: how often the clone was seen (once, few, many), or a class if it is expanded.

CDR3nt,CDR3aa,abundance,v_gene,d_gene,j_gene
TGTGCCAGCAGCTCCCGACAGGGATCTGACGACTACACCTTC,CASSSRQGSDDYTF,few,TRBV7-9,TRBD1,TRBJ1-2
TGTGCCTGGAGTGGTGGAAGGGGGTCATGGGAAAACATTCAGTACTTC,CAWSGGRGSWENIQYF,-,TRBV30,-,TRBJ2-4
TGTGCCAGCAGTTACAGGGGTGAGTGCACAGATACGCAGTATTTT,CASSYRGECTDTQYF,-,TRBV3-1/TRBV3-2,TRBD1,TRBJ2-3
TGTGCCACCAGCGACCCACAGGGAAACCAAGAGACCCAGTACTTC,CATSDPQGNQETQYF,-,TRBV24-1,-,TRBJ2-5
TGCGCCAGCAGCCGGGACAGATTTTCTGGGGCCAACGTCCTGACTTTC,CASSRDRFSGANVLTF,-,TRBV5-1,TRBD1,TRBJ2-6
TGTGCCAGTAGACCGGGACAGCGGTATGGCTACACCTTC,CASRPGQRYGYTF,-,TRBV19,TRBD1,TRBJ1-2
TGTGCCACCAGTGAACCTGGAGGGGCAGGGGGCTTCACAGATACGCAGTATTTT,CATSEPGGAGGFTDTQYF,-,TRBV24-1,TRBD1,TRBJ2-3
TGCGCCAGCAGCTTGGGGCGGGACGGAGATACGCAGTATTTT,CASSLGRDGDTQYF,-,TRBV5-1,-,TRBJ2-3
TGTGCCAGCAGCCGACTAGCGGGAATACTGAATGAGCAGTTCTTC,CASSRLAGILNEQFF,-,TRBV5-6,TRBD2,TRBJ2-1
TGTGCCAGCAGCGAAGGTTACAGTAATGAAAAACTGTTTTTT,CASSEGYSNEKLFF,-,TRBV2,-,TRBJ1-4
TGTGCCAGCAGCTTAGGGGGACAGACTAGCACAGATACGCAGTATTTT,CASSLGGQTSTDTQYF,few,TRBV7-8,TRBD1,TRBJ2-3
TGTGCCAGCAGTTACTCGTGGGACACCTCCTACGAGCAGTACTTC,CASSYSWDTSYEQYF,-,TRBV6-5,-,TRBJ2-7
TGTGCCAGCAGCCCACCCGAGGGGGCCTACGAGCAGTACTTC,CASSPPEGAYEQYF,-,TRBV11-2,-,TRBJ2-7
TGTGCCAGCAGCCTTGGACTAGCGGGAGTTTCAGATACGCAGTATTTT,CASSLGLAGVSDTQYF,-,TRBV9,TRBD2,TRBJ2-3
TGTGCCAGCTCACCTCGACAGGGTCTCCCCGGGGAGCTGTTTTTT,CASSPRQGLPGELFF,-,TRBV18,TRBD1,TRBJ2-2
TGTGCCAGTACTGATCCTAGCGGGGGGACCAAAAACATTCAGTACTTC,CASTDPSGGTKNIQYF,-,TRBV19,TRBD2,TRBJ2-4
TGTGCCACCAGCAGAGGACATACAGGGGGAAGCACTGAAGCTTTCTTT,CATSRGHTGGSTEAFF,-,TRBV15,TRBD1,TRBJ1-1
TGTGCCAGCAGTTTGGATCCGGGATCCTATGGCTACACCTTC,CASSLDPGSYGYTF,-,TRBV28,-,TRBJ1-2
TGTGCCAGCAGCGGGGACAGGGCCAGAAACACCATATATTTT,CASSGDRARNTIYF,-,TRBV28,TRBD1,TRBJ1-3
TGTGCCAGCAGCAAAGTAGTTCCCCCGGGACAGGGGGAAGGATATGGAAACACCATATATTTT,CASSKVVPPGQGEGYGNTIYF,-,TRBV21-1,-,TRBJ1-3
TGTGCCAGTAGTATAGCTAGGACAGGGGACGAGACCCAGTACTTC,CASSIARTGDETQYF,-,TRBV19,TRBD1,TRBJ2-5
TGTGCCAGCAGCCGACAGGGCTCTGGGGCCAACGTCCTGACTTTC,CASSRQGSGANVLTF,-,TRBV5-6,TRBD1,TRBJ2-6
TGTGCCAGTAGTAATGGGGGCCCCTACGAGCAGTACTTC,CASSNGGPYEQYF,-,TRBV19,-,TRBJ2-7
TGCAGCGTTGATGGACGACGACTACTCACAGATACGCAGTATTTT,CSVDGRRLLTDTQYF,-,TRBV29-1,-,TRBJ2-3
TGTGCCAGCAGACCAACAGGACTAAGCTCCTACGAGCAGTACTTC,CASRPTGLSSYEQYF,-,TRBV28,-,TRBJ2-7
TGTGCCAGCAGCCTTGCTGGGGCGGGAGGTGTCGGGGAGCTGTTTTTT,CASSLAGAGGVGELFF,-,TRBV5-4,TRBD2,TRBJ2-2
TGTGCCAGCAGCAACTCAAAAGGGGTTGGCCAGCCCCAGCATTTT,CASSNSKGVGQPQHF,-,TRBV6-2/TRBV6-3,-,TRBJ1-5
TGTGCCAGTAGTATTTCGGTGGGGCCCGGGAACATTCAGTACTTC,CASSISVGPGNIQYF,-,TRBV19,-,TRBJ2-4
TGTGCCAGTCGGAACATGTTCCGGGACAGGGGGAACACTGAAGCTTTCTTT,CASRNMFRDRGNTEAFF,-,TRBV19,TRBD1,TRBJ1-1
TGTGCCAGCAGCGTAGGGATTGGGGCTGGAACAGATACGCAGTATTTT,CASSVGIGAGTDTQYF,-,TRBV9,-,TRBJ2-3
TGTGCCAGCAGCCAGGGAGTGGAAAAACTGTTTTTT,CASSQGVEKLFF,-,TRBV6-2/TRBV6-3,-,TRBJ1-4
TGTGCCAGCAGCCGACGGGGACAGAACGAGCAGTACTTC,CASSRRGQNEQYF,-,TRBV12-3/TRBV12-4,TRBD1,TRBJ2-7
TGTGCCAGCAGCTCCGGACAGGGTTCCCTTAACTATAATTCACCCCTCCACTTT,CASSSGQGSLNYNSPLHF,-,TRBV7-9,TRBD1,TRBJ1-6
TGTGCCAGCAGTTATGGGACAGGATTGCCCGGGGAGCTGTTTTTT,CASSYGTGLPGELFF,-,TRBV6-2/TRBV6-3,TRBD1,TRBJ2-2
TGTGCCAGCGCGGCGGCCAGACACTATGGCTACACCTTC,CASAAARHYGYTF,once,TRBV6-5,-,TRBJ1-2
TGTGCCAGCAGTGAAGGGTGGTCCAGATCCTACAATGAGCAGTTCTTC,CASSEGWSRSYNEQFF,-,TRBV2,-,TRBJ2-1
TGCAGTGCTAGTCGTACAGACCAGCCCCAGCATTTT,CSASRTDQPQHF,-,TRBV20-1,-,TRBJ1-5
TGTGCCAGCACTGGGTTAAGCGGGTCTACCTACAATGAGCAGTTCTTC,CASTGLSGSTYNEQFF,-,TRBV25-1,-,TRBJ2-1
TGTGCAACCACGGAGGGGGCCAATTCACCCCTCCACTTT,CATTEGANSPLHF,-,TRBV15,TRBD1,TRBJ1-6
TGTGCCAGCAGCTTAGTTACGGTGAATGAAAAACTGTTTTTT,CASSLVTVNEKLFF,-,TRBV7-8,-,TRBJ1-4
TGTGCCAGCAGTGTTGATAGGGCTAGCGGGAGAAGGGGGAATGAGCAGTTCTTC,CASSVDRASGRRGNEQFF,-,TRBV6-1,TRBD2,TRBJ2-1
TGTGCCAGCAGCTTAGTCGGGGATATGAACACTGAAGCTTTCTTT,CASSLVGDMNTEAFF,-,TRBV7-2,-,TRBJ1-1
TGTGCCAGCAGCTTAGACGCCGACTCTAACTATGGCTACACCTTC,CASSLDADSNYGYTF,-,TRBV7-2,-,TRBJ1-2
TGTGCCAGCAGCTTATATGCGGGACAGGAACACCACGAGCAGTACTTC,CASSLYAGQEHHEQYF,-,TRBV7-9,TRBD1,TRBJ2-7
TGTGCCTTAACGAGGGCGGGGAACACTGAAGCTTTCTTT,CALTRAGNTEAFF,once,TRBV30,-,TRBJ1-1
TGTGCCAGCAGCTCCCGTGACAGGGTAGCGGATACGCAGTATTTT,CASSSRDRVADTQYF,-,TRBV7-2,TRBD1,TRBJ2-3
TGCGCCAGCAGCCCCACTGCCTTTCAAGAGACCCAGTACTTC,CASSPTAFQETQYF,-,TRBV5-1,-,TRBJ2-5
TGTGCCAGCGGACCAAGGAGCGCTAGCCGTGAAGCTTTCTTT,CASGPRSASREAFF,once,TRBV6-5,-,TRBJ1-1